The 9 T cell receptor beta chains reported below all come from one sample, sequenced in a study of breast tumors, draining lymph nodes, adjacent tissues. The lymph nodes were axillary draining lymph nodes from breast cancer patients. TCRdb independently ran MiXCR on the multiplex PCR reads; one entry per CDR3 protein. The sample has 150,000 to 200,000 distinct CDR3 sequences, 25% to 40% seen once. Sequencing was carried out using axillary lymph node tissue. The receptors shown here come from a female donor with breast cancer. Some clones in this sample may be carry-over from other donors' samples.

There are many counts of this clonotype. The chain is built from TRBV20-1 and TRBJ2-7; 10 bases map to TRBD1. The CDR3 is made up of 14 amino acids. The trim removed 6 bases at V and 6 bases at J, leaving 11 bases unmatched. CDR1 and CDR2 (germline): DFQATT, SNEGSKA (reference sequence). In DNA, the CDR3 is TGCAGTGCCACCGGGACAGGGGCTAATTCCGAGCAGTACTTC. Translation: CSATGTGANSEQYF.

The sample holds many counts of this clonotype. CDR3 coding DNA: TGTGCCAGCTCACCCCTCGGACAGGGCCCCTACAATGAGCAGTTCTTC. Translating it yields CASSPLGQGPYNEQFF. The chain carries TRBV18 and TRBJ2-1; TRBD1 agrees at 8 bases. This CDR3 is 16 amino acids long. V trimming: 3 bases; J trimming: 2 bases; junction bases outside the gene matches: 6. In germline, CDR1 is KGHSH, CDR2 LQKENI.

There are many counts of this clonotype. The genes are TRBV11-2 and TRBJ2-5; D is ambiguous. The V gene's germline CDR1 is SGHAT and CDR2 FQNNGV. The length of the CDR3 is 15 residues. The germline V and J ends were trimmed by 1 base and 1 base, with 10 bases remaining between them. DNA of the CDR3: TGTGCCAGCAGCTTAGTATTAGGGATCCAAGAGACCCAGTACTTC. Protein product: CASSLVLGIQETQYF.

This clonotype came up many times. This chain links TRBV5-4 with TRBJ2-7; 15 bases are a match to TRBD2. Germline values: CDR1 SGHNT, CDR2 YYREEE (reference sequence). The CDR3 is made up of 18 amino acids. J gave up 5 bases and V 4 bases, and 13 bases lay outside the gene matches. CDR3 DNA: TGTGCCAGCAGCCTGGGACTAGCGGGAGGAGGGAATTTTGACGAGCAGTACTTC. The encoded protein is CASSLGLAGGGNFDEQYF.

Many counts were recorded for this clonotype. This chain connects TRBV10-3 to TRBJ2-7; D might be TRBD2 (6 bases). The CDR3 totals 16 residues. Germline V lookup: CDR1 ENHRY, CDR2 SYGVKD. Between the trimmed V and J ends, which lost 0 bases and 3 bases, there was a span of 15 bases. CDR3 nucleotides: TGTGCCATCAGTGAGTCGCCAGGGTGGAGGGACTACGAGCAGTACTTC. This translates into CAISESPGWRDYEQYF.

The V and J genes are TRBV28 and TRBJ2-2; maybe TRBD1 (5 bases). Germline V lookup: CDR1 MDHEN, CDR2 SYDVKM. The CDR3 consists of 14 residues. Deletions cut 8 bases from V and 0 bases from J, with 10 bases between. CDR3 nucleotides: TGTGCCAGCGAAACAGGTGCGAACACCGGGGAGCTGTTTTTT. Protein product: CASETGANTGELFF.

V gene TRBV7-2 combines with J gene TRBJ1-2; D is uncertain. The CDR3 totals 16 residues. Trimming stripped 5 bases from V and 6 bases from J, with 22 bases between. In germline, CDR1 is SGHTA, CDR2 FQGNSA. The CDR3 bases are TGTGCCAGCAGCCCTCTTTTGTTCGAGACACTAAATGGCTACACCTTC. Amino acid sequence: CASSPLLFETLNGYTF.

This clonotype has at least ten counts. V and J are TRBV5-1 and TRBJ2-5; D may be TRBD1 (5 bases). Germline V gene lookup returns CDR1 SGHRS and CDR2 YFSETQ. The CDR3 sequence is 15 residues long. V lost 1 base and J lost 3, with 13 bases in between. Written as DNA, the CDR3 is TGCGCCAGCAGCTTGAATGGGGCTGGGGAAGAGACCCAGTACTTC. It translates to CASSLNGAGEETQYF.

About this clonotype itself: This may stem from a read error, because a much larger clone lies one nucleotide away. As DNA, the CDR3 is TGCAGTGCTAGAGGGGATAGACATAGTGCGCAGTACTTC. It specifies CSARGDRHSAQYF. The chain employs TRBV20-1 and TRBJ2-7; D gene unclear. V was trimmed by 1 base and J by 9 bases, leaving 16 bases between them. Germline CDR1 and CDR2: DFQATT and SNEGSKA (reference sequence). The CDR3 runs to 13 residues.